This TCR beta chain comes out of a study of control samples from healthy donors and cancer patients. The assay was immunoSEQ multiplex PCR, and TCRdb's table has in-frame clones only and misses some. The sample includes fewer than 200,000 clones, about 93% of them seen just once. CDR1 is KGHSH, CDR2 LQKENI, per germline. V lost 2 bases, J lost 3 bases, and 16 bases lay in between. This CDR3 contains 16 residues. The J gene is TRBJ1-2, the V gene TRBV18, with no clear D. The TCR originated in a woman aged 55-70 years in good health. Specimen: blood. The CDR3 region has the DNA TGTGCCAGCTCACCATACCAAACAATTGGGTACTATGGCTACACCTTC. Protein sequence: CASSPYQTIGYYGYTF.